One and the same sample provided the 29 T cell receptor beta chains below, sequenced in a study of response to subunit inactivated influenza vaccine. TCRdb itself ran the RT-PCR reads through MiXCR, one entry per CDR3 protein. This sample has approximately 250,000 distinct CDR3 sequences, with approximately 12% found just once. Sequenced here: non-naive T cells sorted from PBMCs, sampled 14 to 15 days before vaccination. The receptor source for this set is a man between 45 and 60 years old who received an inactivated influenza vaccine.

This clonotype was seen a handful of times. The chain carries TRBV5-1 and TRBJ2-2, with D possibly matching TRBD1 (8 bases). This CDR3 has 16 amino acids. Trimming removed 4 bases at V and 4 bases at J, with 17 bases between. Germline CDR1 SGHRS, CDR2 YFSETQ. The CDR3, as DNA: TGCGCCAGCAGCCCCTGGACAGGGAGGGGCACCGGGGAGCTGTTTTTT. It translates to CASSPWTGRGTGELFF.

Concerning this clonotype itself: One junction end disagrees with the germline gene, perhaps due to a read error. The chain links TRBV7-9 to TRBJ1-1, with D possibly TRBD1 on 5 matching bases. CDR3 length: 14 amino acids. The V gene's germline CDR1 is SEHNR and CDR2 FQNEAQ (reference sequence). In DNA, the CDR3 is TGTGCCAGCAGCAAAGGGGTAGAGAACACTGAAGATTTCTTT. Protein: CASSKGVENTEDFF.

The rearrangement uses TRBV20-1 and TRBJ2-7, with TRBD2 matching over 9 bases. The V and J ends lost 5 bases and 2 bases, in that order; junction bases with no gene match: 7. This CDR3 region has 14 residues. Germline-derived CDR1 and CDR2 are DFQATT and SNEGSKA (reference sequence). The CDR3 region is CSAPEGGRAYEQYF. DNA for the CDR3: TGCAGTGCTCCTGAGGGCGGGAGGGCCTACGAGCAGTACTTC.

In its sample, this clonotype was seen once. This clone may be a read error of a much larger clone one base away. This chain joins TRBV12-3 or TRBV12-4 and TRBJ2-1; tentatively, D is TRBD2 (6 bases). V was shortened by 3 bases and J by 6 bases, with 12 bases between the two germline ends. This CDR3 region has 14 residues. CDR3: CASSLTTGSNEQFF. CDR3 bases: TGTGCCAGCAGTTTGACTACCGGGAGCAATGAGCAGTTCTTC.

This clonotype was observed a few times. In nucleotides, the CDR3 is TGCAGTGCTAGAGCTGCTGGACGGGACAATCAGCCCCAGCATTTT. Translated, it gives CSARAAGRDNQPQHF. The V gene is TRBV20-1, the J gene TRBJ1-5; the D is unclear. Deletions cut 1 base from V and 3 bases from J, with 13 bases between. Per the germline V gene, CDR1 is DFQATT and CDR2 is SNEGSKA (reference sequence). The CDR3 sequence is 15 residues long.

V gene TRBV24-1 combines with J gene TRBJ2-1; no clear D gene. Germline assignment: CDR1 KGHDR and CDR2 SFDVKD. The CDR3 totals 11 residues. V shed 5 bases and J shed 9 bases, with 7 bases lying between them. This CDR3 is CATSGSGEQFF. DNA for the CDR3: TGTGCCACCAGTGGGTCGGGTGAGCAGTTCTTC.

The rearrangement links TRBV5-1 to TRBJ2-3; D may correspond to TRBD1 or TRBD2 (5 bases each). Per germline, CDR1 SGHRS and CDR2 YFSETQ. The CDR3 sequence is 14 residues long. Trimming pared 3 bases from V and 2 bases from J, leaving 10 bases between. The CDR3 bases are TGCGCCAGCAGCTGGGACGGAAACACAGATACGCAGTATTTT. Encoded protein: CASSWDGNTDTQYF.

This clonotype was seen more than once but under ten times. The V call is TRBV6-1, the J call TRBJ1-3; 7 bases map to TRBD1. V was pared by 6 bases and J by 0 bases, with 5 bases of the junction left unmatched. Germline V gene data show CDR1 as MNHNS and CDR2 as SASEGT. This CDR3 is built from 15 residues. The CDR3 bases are TGTGCCAGCAGGGGGACAGTTAGCTCTGGAAACACCATATATTTT. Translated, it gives CASRGTVSSGNTIYF.

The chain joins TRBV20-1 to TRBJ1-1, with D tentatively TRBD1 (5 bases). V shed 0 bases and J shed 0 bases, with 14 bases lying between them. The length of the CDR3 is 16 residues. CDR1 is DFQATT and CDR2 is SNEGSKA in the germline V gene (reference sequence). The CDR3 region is CSARDPRAGMNTEAFF. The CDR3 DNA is TGCAGTGCTAGAGATCCCCGGGCAGGGATGAACACTGAAGCTTTCTTT.

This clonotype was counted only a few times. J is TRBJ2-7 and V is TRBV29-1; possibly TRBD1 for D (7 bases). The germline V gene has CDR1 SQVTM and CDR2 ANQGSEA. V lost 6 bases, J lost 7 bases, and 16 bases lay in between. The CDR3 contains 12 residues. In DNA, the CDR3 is TGCAGCGTCGCTCGGACAGGAGGGGAGCAGTACTTC. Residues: CSVARTGGEQYF.

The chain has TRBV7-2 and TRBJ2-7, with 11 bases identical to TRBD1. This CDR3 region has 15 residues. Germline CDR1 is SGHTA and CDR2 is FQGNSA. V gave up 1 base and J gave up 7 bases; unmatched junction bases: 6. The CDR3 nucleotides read TGTGCCAGCAGCTTAGGAGGACAGGGGGCGGTGGAGCAGTACTTC. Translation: CASSLGGQGAVEQYF.

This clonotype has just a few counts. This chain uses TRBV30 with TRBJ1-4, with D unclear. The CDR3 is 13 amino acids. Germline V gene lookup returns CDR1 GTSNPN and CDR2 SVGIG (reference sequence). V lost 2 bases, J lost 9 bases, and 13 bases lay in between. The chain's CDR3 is CAWSRLVGQKLFF. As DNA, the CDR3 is TGTGCCTGGAGTCGGCTTGTAGGGCAAAAACTGTTTTTT.

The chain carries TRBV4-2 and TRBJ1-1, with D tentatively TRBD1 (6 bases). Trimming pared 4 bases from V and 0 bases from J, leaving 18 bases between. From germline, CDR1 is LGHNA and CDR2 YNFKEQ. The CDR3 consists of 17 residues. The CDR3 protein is CASSPSEGVLMNTEAFF. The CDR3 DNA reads TGTGCCAGCAGCCCCTCGGAGGGGGTCCTCATGAACACTGAAGCTTTCTTT.

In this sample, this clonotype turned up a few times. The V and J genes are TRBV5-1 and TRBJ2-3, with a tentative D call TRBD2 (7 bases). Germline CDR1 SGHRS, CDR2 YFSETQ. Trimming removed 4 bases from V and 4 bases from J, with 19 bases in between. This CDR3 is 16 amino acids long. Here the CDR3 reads CASSPDGGTTPDTQYF. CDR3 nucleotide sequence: TGCGCCAGCAGCCCGGACGGGGGGACAACCCCAGATACGCAGTATTTT.

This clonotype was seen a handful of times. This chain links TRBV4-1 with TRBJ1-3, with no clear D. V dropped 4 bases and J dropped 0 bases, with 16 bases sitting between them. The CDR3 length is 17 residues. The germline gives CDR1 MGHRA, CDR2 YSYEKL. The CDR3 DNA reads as TGCGCCAGCAGCCCAACGACACTCCGGGGCTCTGGAAACACCATATATTTT. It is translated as CASSPTTLRGSGNTIYF.

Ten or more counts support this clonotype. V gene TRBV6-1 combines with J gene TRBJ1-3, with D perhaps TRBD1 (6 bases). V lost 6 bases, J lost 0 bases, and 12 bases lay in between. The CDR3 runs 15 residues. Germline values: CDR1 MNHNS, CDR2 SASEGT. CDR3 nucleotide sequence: TGTGCCAGCAGCCACCGGGACACCTCTGGAAACACCATATATTTT. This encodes CASSHRDTSGNTIYF.

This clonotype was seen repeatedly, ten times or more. CDR3 region: CSAIGVGGELFF. CDR3 nucleotide sequence: TGCAGTGCTATTGGAGTGGGAGGGGAGCTGTTTTTT. This chain connects TRBV20-1 to TRBJ2-2; D is unresolved. Trimming left V 4 bases short and J 8 bases short, with 11 bases between. Germline V gene sequence: CDR1 DFQATT, CDR2 SNEGSKA (reference sequence). The CDR3 runs 12 residues.

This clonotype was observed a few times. The CDR3 nucleotides are TGCGCCAGCAGTGAGACTAGCGGAAACTACAATGAGCAGTTCTTC. This codes for CASSETSGNYNEQFF. This sequence joins TRBV10-2 and TRBJ2-1, with TRBD2 identical over 8 bases. V was clipped by 2 bases and J by 3 bases; unmatched bases: 3. This CDR3 region has 15 residues. Germline-derived CDR1 and CDR2 are WSHSY and SAAADI.

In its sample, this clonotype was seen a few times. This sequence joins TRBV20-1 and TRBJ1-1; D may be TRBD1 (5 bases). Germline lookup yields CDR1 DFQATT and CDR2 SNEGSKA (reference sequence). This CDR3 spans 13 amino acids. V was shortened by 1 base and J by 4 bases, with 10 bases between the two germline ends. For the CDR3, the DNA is TGCAGTGCTAGAGGGGGGGTGGGCACTGAAGCTTTCTTT. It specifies CSARGGVGTEAFF.

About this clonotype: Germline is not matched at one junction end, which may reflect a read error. CDR3 coding DNA: TGCAGCGTTGTGACGGAAGGCACTGAAGTTTTCTTT. It is translated as CSVVTEGTEVFF. The chain couples TRBV29-1 to TRBJ1-1, with D unresolved. The germline V gene encodes CDR1 SQVTM and CDR2 ANQGSEA. This CDR3 region has 12 residues.

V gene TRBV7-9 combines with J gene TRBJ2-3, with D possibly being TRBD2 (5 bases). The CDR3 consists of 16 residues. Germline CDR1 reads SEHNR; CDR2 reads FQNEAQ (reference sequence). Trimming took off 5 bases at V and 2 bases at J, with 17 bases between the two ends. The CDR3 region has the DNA TGTGCCAGCAGCGACATCGGACGCGGGTACACAGATACGCAGTATTTT. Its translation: CASSDIGRGYTDTQYF.

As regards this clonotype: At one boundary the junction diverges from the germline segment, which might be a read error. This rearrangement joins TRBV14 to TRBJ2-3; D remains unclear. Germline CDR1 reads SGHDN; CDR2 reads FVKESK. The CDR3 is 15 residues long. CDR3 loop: CGSSQDATFKDTQYF. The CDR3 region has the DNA TGTGGCAGCAGCCAAGATGCGACCTTCAAAGATACGCAGTATTTT. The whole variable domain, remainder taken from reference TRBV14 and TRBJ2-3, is EAGVTQFPSHSVIEKGQTVTLRCDPISGHDNLYWYRRVMGKEIKFLLHFVKESKQDESGMPNNRFLAERTGGTYSTLKVQPAELEDSGVYFCGSSQDATFKDTQYFGPGTRLTVL.

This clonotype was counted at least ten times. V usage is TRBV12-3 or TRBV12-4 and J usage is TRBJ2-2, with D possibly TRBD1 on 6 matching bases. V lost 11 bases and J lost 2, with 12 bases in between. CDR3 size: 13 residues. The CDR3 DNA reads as TGTGCCGACAACAGGGATAACACCGGGGAGCTGTTTTTT. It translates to CADNRDNTGELFF.

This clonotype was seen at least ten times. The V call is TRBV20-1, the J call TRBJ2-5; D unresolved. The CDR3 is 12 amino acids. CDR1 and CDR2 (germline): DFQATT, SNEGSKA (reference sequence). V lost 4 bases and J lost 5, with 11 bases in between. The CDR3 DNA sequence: TGCAGTGCTACGGTCATCATGGAGACCCAGTACTTC. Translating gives CSATVIMETQYF.

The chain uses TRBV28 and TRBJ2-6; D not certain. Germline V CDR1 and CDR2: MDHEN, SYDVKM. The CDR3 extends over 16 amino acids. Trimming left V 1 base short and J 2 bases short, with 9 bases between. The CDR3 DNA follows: TGTGCCAGCAGTTTATCTAGGGCCACTGGGGCCAACGTCCTGACTTTC. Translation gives CASSLSRATGANVLTF.

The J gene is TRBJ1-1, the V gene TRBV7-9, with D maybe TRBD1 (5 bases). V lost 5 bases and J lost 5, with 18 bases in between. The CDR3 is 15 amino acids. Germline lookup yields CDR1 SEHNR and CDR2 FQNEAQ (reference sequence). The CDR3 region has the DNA TGTGCCAGCAGCCCTCGTCGAAGGGGAGGGACTGAAGCTTTCTTT. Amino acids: CASSPRRRGGTEAFF.

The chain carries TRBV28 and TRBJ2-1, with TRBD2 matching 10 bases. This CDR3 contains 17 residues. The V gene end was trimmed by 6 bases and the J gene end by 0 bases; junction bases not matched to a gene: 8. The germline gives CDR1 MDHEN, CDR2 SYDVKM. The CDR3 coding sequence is TGTGCCAGCAGCCCAGGACTAGCGGCCAGCTCCTACAATGAGCAGTTCTTC. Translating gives CASSPGLAASSYNEQFF.

The CDR3 sequence: CASSPSRTGVSGGRLETQYF. As DNA, the CDR3 is TGTGCCAGCAGCCCCTCTAGGACCGGGGTCAGCGGGGGGCGTTTGGAGACCCAGTACTTC. This rearrangement joins TRBV4-2 to TRBJ2-5; 9 bases fit TRBD2. This CDR3 is built from 20 residues. The J segment lost 5 bases and the V segment lost 4 bases, leaving 23 bases of the junction unmatched. Germline V gene sequence: CDR1 LGHNA, CDR2 YNFKEQ.

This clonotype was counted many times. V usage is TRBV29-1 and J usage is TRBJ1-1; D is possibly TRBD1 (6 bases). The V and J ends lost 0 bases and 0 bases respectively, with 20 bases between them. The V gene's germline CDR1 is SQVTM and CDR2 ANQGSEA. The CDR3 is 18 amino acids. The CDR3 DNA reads TGCAGCGTTGAAGATACCGCACCGGCAGGGGTGTTGAACACTGAAGCTTTCTTT. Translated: CSVEDTAPAGVLNTEAFF.